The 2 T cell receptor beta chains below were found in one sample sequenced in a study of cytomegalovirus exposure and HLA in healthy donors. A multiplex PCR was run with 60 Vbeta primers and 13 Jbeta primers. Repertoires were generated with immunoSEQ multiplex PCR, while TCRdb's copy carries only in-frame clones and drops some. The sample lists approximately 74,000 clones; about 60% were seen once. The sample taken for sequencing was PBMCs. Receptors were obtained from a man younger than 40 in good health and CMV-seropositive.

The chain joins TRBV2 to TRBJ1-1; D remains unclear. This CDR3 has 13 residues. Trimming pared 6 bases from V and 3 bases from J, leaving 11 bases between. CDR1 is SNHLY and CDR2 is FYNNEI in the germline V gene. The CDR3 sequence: CASRAERDTEAFF. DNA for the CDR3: TGTGCCAGCAGGGCCGAGAGGGACACTGAAGCTTTCTTT.

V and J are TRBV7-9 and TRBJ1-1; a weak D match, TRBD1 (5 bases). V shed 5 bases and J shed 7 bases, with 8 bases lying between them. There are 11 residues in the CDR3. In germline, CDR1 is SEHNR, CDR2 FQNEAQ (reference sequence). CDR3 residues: CASSPTVEAFF. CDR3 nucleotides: TGTGCCAGCAGCCCGACAGTTGAAGCTTTCTTT.